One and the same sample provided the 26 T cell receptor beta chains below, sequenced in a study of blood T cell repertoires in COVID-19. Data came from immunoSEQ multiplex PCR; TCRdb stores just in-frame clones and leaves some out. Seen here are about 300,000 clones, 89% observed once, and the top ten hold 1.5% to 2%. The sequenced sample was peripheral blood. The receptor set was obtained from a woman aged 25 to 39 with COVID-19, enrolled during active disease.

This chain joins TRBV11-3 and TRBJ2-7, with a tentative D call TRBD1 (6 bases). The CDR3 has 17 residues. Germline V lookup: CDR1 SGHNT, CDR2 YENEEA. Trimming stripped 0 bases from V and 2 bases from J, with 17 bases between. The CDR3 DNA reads TGTGCCAGCAGCTTAGAGAGACCTCGGGACACCACCTACGAGCAGTACTTC. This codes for CASSLERPRDTTYEQYF.

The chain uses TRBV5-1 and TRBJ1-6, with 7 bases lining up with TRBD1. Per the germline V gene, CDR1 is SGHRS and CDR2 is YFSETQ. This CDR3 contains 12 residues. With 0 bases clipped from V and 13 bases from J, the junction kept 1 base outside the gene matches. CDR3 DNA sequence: TGCGCCAGCAGCTTGGAGACAGGGCCCCTCCACTTT. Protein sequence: CASSLETGPLHF.

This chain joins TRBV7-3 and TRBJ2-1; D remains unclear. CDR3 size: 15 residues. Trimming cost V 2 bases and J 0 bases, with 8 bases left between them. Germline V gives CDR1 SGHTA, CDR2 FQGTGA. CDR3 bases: TGTGCCAGCAGCTTATACGGGTTCTCCTACAATGAGCAGTTCTTC. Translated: CASSLYGFSYNEQFF.

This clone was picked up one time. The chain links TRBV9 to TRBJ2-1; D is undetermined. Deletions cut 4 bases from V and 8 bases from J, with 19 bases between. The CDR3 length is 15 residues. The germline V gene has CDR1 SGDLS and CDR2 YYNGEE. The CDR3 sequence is CASSTATASWDEQFF. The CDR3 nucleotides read TGTGCCAGCAGCACCGCGACTGCCTCCTGGGATGAGCAGTTCTTC.

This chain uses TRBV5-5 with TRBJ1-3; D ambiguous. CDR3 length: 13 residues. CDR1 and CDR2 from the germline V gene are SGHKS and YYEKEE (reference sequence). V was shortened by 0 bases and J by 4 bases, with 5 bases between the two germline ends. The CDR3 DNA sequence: TGTGCCAGCAGCTTGGAGCCAGGAAACACCATATATTTT. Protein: CASSLEPGNTIYF.

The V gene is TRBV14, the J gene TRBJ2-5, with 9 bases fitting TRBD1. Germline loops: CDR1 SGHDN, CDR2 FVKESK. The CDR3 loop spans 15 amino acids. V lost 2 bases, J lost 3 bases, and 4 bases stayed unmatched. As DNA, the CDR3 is TGTGCCAGCAGCCAACCCCGGGACAGGGAAGAGACCCAGTACTTC. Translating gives CASSQPRDREETQYF.

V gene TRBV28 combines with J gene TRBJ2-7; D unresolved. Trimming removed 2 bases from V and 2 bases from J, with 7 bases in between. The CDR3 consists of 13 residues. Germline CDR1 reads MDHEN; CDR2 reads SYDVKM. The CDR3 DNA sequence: TGTGCCAGCAGTTTAGGGCAGACCTACGAGCAGTACGTC. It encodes CASSLGQTYEQYV.

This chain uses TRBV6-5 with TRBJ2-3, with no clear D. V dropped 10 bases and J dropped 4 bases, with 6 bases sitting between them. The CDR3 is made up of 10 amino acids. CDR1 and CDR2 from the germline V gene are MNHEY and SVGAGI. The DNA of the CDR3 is TGTGCCACCTCGGCAGATACGCAGTATTTT. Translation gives CATSADTQYF.

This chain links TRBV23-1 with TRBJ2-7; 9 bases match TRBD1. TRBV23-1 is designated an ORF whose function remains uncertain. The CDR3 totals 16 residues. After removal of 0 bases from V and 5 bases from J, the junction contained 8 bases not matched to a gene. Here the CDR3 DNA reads TGCGCCAGCAGTCAATCGAAAGGGACAGGGATCCACGAGCAGTACGTC. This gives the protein CASSQSKGTGIHEQYV.

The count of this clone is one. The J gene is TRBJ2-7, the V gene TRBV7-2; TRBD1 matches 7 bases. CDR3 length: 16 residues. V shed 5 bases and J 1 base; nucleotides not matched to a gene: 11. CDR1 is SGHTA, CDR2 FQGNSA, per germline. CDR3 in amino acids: CASSRTGATVSYEQYF. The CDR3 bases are TGTGCCAGCAGCCGGACAGGCGCCACAGTATCCTACGAGCAGTACTTC.

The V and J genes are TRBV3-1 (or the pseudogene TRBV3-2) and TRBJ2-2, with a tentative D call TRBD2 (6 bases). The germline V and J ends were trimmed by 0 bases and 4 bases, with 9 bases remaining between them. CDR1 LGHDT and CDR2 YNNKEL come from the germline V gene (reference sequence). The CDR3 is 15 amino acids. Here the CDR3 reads CASSQDGGSTGELFF. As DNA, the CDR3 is TGTGCCAGCAGCCAAGATGGGGGGTCCACCGGGGAGCTGTTTTTT.

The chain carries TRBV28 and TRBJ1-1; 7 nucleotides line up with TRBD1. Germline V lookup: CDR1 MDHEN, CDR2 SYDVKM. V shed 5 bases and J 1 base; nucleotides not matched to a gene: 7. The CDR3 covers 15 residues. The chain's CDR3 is CASSKRYRGNTEAFF. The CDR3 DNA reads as TGTGCCAGCAGTAAACGGTACAGGGGGAACACTGAAGCTTTCTTT.

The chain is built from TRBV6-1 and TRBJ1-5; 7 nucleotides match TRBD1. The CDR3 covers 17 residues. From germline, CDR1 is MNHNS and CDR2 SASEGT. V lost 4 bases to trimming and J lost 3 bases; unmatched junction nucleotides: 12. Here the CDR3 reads CASSGRNYRGPNQPQHF. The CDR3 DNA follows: TGTGCCAGCAGTGGGCGAAACTACAGGGGACCCAATCAGCCCCAGCATTTT.

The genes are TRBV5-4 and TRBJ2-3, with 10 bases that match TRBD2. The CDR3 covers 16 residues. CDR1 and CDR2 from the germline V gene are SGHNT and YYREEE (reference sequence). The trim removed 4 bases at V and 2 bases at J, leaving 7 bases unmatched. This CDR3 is CASSDLAGATTDTQYF. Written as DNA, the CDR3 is TGTGCCAGCAGCGACCTAGCGGGGGCCACCACAGATACGCAGTATTTT.

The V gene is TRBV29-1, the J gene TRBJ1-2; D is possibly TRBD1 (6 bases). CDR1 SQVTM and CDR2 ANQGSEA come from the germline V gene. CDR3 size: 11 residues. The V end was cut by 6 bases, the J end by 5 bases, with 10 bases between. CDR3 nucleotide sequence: TGCAGCGTCGCGGACAGATATGGCTACACCTTC. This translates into CSVADRYGYTF.

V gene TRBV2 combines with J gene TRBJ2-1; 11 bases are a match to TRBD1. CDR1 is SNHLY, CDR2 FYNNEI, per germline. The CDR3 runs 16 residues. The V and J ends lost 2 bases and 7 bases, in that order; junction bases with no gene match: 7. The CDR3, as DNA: TGTGCCAGCAGTGAAACGGCTGGGACAGGGGGAAATGAGCAGTTCTTC. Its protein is CASSETAGTGGNEQFF.

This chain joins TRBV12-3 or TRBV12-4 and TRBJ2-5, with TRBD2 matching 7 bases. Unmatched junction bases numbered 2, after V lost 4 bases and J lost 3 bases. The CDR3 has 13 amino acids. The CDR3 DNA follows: TGTGCCAGCAGTTCTAGCGGAAAAGAGACCCAGTACTTC. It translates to CASSSSGKETQYF.

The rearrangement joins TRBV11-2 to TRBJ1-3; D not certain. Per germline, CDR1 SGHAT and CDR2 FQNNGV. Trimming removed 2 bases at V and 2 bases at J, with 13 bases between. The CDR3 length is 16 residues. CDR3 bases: TGTGCCAGCAGCTTAACTGTGTCTAGAACTGGAAACACCATATATTTT. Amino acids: CASSLTVSRTGNTIYF.

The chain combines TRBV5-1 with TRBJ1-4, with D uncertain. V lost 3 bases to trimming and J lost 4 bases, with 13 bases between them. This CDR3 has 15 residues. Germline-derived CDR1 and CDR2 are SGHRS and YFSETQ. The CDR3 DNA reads TGCGCCAGCAGCTCTTTAGGCGGGGTTAATGAAAAACTGTTTTTT. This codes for CASSSLGGVNEKLFF.

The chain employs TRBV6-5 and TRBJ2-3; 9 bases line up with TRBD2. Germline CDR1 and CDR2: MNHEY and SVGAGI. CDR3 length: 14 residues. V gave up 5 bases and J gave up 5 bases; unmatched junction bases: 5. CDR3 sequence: CASSPLRGGDTQYF. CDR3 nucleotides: TGTGCCAGCAGTCCACTGCGGGGGGGAGATACGCAGTATTTT.

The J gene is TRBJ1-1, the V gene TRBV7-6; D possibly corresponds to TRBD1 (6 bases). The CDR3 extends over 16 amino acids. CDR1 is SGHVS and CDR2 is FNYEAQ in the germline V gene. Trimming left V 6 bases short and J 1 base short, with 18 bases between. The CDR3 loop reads CASRPGSGQKNTEAFF. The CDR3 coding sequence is TGTGCCAGCAGGCCGGGTAGTGGACAGAAGAACACTGAAGCTTTCTTT.

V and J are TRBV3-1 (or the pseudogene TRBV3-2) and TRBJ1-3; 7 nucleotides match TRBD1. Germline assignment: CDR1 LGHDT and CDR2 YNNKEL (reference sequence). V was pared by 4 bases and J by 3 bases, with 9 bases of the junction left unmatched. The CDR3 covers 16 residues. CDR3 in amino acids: CASSPTGDLGGNTIYF. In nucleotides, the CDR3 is TGTGCCAGCAGCCCCACAGGGGACCTAGGTGGAAACACCATATATTTT.

The CDR3 loop is CASSQGWLAGARYQETQYF. Here the CDR3 DNA reads TGTGCCAGCAGCCAAGGCTGGCTAGCGGGGGCCCGGTACCAAGAGACCCAGTACTTC. The chain joins TRBV3-1 (or the pseudogene TRBV3-2) to TRBJ2-5; 10 bases are shared with TRBD2. The length of the CDR3 is 19 residues. Per the germline V gene, CDR1 is LGHDT and CDR2 is YNNKEL (reference sequence). After removal of 1 base from V and 0 bases from J, the junction contained 11 bases not matched to a gene.

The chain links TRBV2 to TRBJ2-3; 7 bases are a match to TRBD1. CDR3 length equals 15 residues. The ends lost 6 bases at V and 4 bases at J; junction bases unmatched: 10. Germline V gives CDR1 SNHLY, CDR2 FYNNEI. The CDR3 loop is CASRVPGQPADTQYF. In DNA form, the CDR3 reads TGTGCCAGCAGGGTTCCGGGACAGCCGGCAGATACGCAGTATTTT. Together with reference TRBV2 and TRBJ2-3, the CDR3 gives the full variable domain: EPEVTQTPSHQVTQMGQEVILRCVPISNHLYFYWYRQILGQKVEFLVSFYNNEISEKSEIFDDQFSVERPDGSNFTLKIRSTKLEDSAMYFCASRVPGQPADTQYFGPGTRLTVL.

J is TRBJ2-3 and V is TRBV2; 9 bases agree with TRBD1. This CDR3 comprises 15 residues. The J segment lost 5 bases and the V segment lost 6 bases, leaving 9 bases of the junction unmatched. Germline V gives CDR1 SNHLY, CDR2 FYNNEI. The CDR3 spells CASRMRTGERDTQYF. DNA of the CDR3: TGTGCCAGCAGAATGCGGACAGGGGAAAGAGATACGCAGTATTTT.

CDR3 bases: TGTGCCAGCAGCCAAGGCCGGCTAGCGGTCCACACCGGGGAGCTGTTTTTT. Its protein is CASSQGRLAVHTGELFF. This sequence joins TRBV3-1 (or the pseudogene TRBV3-2) and TRBJ2-2; TRBD2 agrees at 7 bases. The V segment lost 1 base and the J segment 3 bases; nucleotides outside the gene matches: 8. Germline CDR1 reads LGHDT; CDR2 reads YNNKEL (reference sequence). The CDR3 sequence is 17 residues long.